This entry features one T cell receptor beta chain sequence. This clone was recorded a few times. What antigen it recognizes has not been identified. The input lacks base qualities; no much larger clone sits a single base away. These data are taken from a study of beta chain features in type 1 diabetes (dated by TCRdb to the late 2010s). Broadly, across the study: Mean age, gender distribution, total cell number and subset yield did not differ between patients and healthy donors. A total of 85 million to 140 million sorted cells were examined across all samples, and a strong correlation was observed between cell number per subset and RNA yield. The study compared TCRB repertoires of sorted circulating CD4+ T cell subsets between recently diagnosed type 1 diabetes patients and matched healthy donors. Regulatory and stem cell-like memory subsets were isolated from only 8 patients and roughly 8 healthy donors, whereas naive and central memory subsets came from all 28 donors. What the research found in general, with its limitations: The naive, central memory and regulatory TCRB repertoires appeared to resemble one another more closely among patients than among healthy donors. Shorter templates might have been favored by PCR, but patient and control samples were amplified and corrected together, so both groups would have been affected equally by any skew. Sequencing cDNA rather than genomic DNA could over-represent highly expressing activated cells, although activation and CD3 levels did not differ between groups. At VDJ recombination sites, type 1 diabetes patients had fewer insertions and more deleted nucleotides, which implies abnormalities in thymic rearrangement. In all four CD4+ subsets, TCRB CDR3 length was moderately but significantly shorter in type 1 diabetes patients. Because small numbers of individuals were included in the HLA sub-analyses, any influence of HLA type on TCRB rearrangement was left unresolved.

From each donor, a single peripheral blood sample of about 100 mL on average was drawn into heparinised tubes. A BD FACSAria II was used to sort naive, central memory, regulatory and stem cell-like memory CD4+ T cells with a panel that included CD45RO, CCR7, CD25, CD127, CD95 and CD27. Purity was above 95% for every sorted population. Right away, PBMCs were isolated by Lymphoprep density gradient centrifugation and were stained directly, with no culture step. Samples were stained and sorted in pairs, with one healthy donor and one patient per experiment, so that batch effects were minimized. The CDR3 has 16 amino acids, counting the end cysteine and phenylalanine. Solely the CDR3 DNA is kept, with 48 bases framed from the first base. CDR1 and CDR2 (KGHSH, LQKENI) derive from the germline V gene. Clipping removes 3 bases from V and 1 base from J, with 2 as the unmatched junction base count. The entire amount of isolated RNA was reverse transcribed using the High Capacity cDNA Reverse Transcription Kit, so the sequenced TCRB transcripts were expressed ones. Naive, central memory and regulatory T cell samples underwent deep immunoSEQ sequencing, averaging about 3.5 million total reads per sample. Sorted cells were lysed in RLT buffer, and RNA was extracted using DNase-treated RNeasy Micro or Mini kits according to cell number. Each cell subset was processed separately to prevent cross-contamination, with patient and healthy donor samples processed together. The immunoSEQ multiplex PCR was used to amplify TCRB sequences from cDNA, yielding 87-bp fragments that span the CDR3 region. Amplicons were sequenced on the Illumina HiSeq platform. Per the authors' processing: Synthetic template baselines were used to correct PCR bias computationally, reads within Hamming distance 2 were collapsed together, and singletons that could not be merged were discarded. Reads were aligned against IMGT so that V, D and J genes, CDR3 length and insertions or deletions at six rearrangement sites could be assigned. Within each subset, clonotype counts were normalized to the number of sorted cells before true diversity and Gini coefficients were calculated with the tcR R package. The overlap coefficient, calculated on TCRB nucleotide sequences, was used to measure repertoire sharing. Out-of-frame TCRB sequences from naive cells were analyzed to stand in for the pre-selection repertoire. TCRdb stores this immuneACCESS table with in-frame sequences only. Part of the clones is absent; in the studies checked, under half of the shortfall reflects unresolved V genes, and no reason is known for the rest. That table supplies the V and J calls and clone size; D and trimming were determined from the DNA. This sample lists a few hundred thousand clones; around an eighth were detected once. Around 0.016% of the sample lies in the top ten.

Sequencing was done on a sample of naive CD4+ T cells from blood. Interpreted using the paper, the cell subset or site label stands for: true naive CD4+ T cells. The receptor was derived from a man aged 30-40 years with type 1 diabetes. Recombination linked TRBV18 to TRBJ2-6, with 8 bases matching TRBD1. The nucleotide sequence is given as TGTGCCAGCTCACCCTGGACAGGGTCTGGGGCCAACGTCCTGACTTTC. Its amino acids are CASSPWTGSGANVLTF.